A selection of T cell receptor beta chains follows, all from one sample in a study of T cell repertoires in cytomegalovirus infection. From the reads, TCRdb called clonotypes with MiXCR, one entry per CDR3 protein. The profile shows 150,000 to 200,000 distinct CDR3 sequences, 8% to 10% of them singletons. The sample taken for sequencing was PBMCs. The receptor set was obtained from a human donor in good health (CMV status not recorded). Some clones in this sample may be carry-over from other donors' samples. Both conserved end residues are part of each CDR3. Fields, in order: clone size, J gene, V gene, D gene, CDR3 protein, CDR3 DNA. A D gene is named only where the DNA matches it firmly. Size is omitted from some rows. Given values are once, few, many or a class for expanded clones.

clone size: few
J gene: TRBJ1-3
V gene: TRBV7-8
D gene: TRBD1
CDR3 protein: CASSPRQGFGNTIYF
CDR3 DNA: TGTGCCAGCAGCCCCCGACAGGGCTTCGGAAACACCATATATTTT

clone size: .
J gene: TRBJ2-7
V gene: TRBV23-1
D gene: .
CDR3 protein: CASSHCRDDSYEQYF
CDR3 DNA: TGCGCCAGCAGTCATTGCCGGGACGACTCCTACGAGCAGTACTTC

clone size: few
J gene: TRBJ2-4
V gene: TRBV19
D gene: TRBD1
CDR3 protein: CASSTQGKLAKNIQYF
CDR3 DNA: TGTGCCAGTAGTACACAGGGGAAGCTAGCCAAAAACATTCAGTACTTC

clone size: many
J gene: TRBJ2-1
V gene: TRBV7-2
D gene: TRBD1
CDR3 protein: CASSPGRNRGLSYEQFF
CDR3 DNA: TGTGCCAGCAGCCCGGGACGGAACAGGGGGTTATCCTATGAGCAGTTCTTC

clone size: many
J gene: TRBJ2-1
V gene: TRBV6-2/TRBV6-3
D gene: .
CDR3 protein: CASSYWEQLRYNEQFF
CDR3 DNA: TGTGCCAGCAGTTATTGGGAGCAACTGAGGTACAATGAGCAGTTCTTC

clone size: .
J gene: TRBJ2-3
V gene: TRBV20-1
D gene: .
CDR3 protein: CSANKLASTDTQYF
CDR3 DNA: TGCAGTGCTAACAAACTAGCAAGCACAGATACGCAGTATTTT

clone size: many
J gene: TRBJ2-7
V gene: TRBV7-2
D gene: .
CDR3 protein: CASSLGLFYEQYF
CDR3 DNA: TGTGCCAGCAGCTTAGGCCTATTCTACGAGCAGTACTTC

clone size: many
J gene: TRBJ2-4
V gene: TRBV2
D gene: TRBD1
CDR3 protein: CASRPGQGGENIQYF
CDR3 DNA: TGTGCCAGCAGGCCAGGACAGGGGGGGGAAAACATTCAGTACTTC

clone size: many
J gene: TRBJ2-5
V gene: TRBV7-2
D gene: .
CDR3 protein: CASSSRGRETQYF
CDR3 DNA: TGTGCCAGCAGCAGCCGGGGTCGCGAGACCCAGTACTTC

clone size: many
J gene: TRBJ2-5
V gene: TRBV6-6
D gene: .
CDR3 protein: CASSLSLQQTQYF
CDR3 DNA: TGTGCCAGCAGTCTATCCCTCCAACAGACCCAGTACTTC

clone size: few
J gene: TRBJ1-2
V gene: TRBV30
D gene: .
CDR3 protein: CAWIPYNYGYTF
CDR3 DNA: TGTGCCTGGATCCCCTATAACTATGGCTACACCTTC

clone size: many
J gene: TRBJ1-1
V gene: TRBV27
D gene: TRBD1
CDR3 protein: CASRTGGTEAFF
CDR3 DNA: TGTGCCAGCAGGACAGGGGGGACTGAAGCTTTCTTT

clone size: .
J gene: TRBJ2-5
V gene: TRBV29-1
D gene: TRBD2
CDR3 protein: CSVGGTSSQETQYF
CDR3 DNA: TGCAGCGTGGGAGGGACTAGTTCCCAAGAGACCCAGTACTTC

clone size: few
J gene: TRBJ1-1
V gene: TRBV6-2/TRBV6-3
D gene: TRBD1
CDR3 protein: CASSPDRGEAFF
CDR3 DNA: TGTGCCAGCAGCCCCGACAGGGGTGAAGCTTTCTTT

clone size: .
J gene: TRBJ2-3
V gene: TRBV19
D gene: TRBD1
CDR3 protein: CASSLLGTDPSTDTQYF
CDR3 DNA: TGTGCCAGTAGTCTCCTAGGGACAGATCCTAGCACAGATACGCAGTATTTT

clone size: .
J gene: TRBJ1-3
V gene: TRBV18
D gene: .
CDR3 protein: CASSSGTAISGNTIYF
CDR3 DNA: TGTGCCAGCTCATCAGGGACGGCCATCTCTGGAAACACCATATATTTT

clone size: many
J gene: TRBJ2-3
V gene: TRBV7-9
D gene: TRBD1
CDR3 protein: CASSYSPGQGADTQYF
CDR3 DNA: TGTGCCAGCAGCTACTCTCCGGGACAGGGGGCAGATACGCAGTATTTT

clone size: few
J gene: TRBJ2-1
V gene: TRBV2
D gene: TRBD2
CDR3 protein: CARQRGGSYNEQFF
CDR3 DNA: TGTGCTCGGCAGCGGGGGGGCTCCTACAATGAGCAGTTCTTC

clone size: many
J gene: TRBJ1-4
V gene: TRBV20-1
D gene: .
CDR3 protein: CSARDLQEKLFF
CDR3 DNA: TGCAGTGCTAGAGATCTTCAGGAAAAACTGTTTTTT

clone size: many
J gene: TRBJ1-6
V gene: TRBV7-2
D gene: .
CDR3 protein: CASSLVSLANNSPLHF
CDR3 DNA: TGTGCCAGCAGCTTGGTCTCTTTAGCCAATAATTCACCCCTCCACTTT

clone size: many
J gene: TRBJ1-3
V gene: TRBV14
D gene: .
CDR3 protein: CASSLFSGNTIYF
CDR3 DNA: TGTGCCAGCAGCCTTTTCTCTGGAAACACCATATATTTT

clone size: .
J gene: TRBJ1-2
V gene: TRBV19
D gene: TRBD1
CDR3 protein: CASRPGQTYGYTF
CDR3 DNA: TGTGCCAGTAGGCCGGGACAGACTTATGGCTACACCTTC

clone size: .
J gene: TRBJ1-1
V gene: TRBV20-1
D gene: .
CDR3 protein: CSAAGTEGYTEAFF
CDR3 DNA: TGCAGTGCCGCAGGGACGGAGGGGTACACTGAAGCTTTCTTT

clone size: .
J gene: TRBJ1-1
V gene: TRBV5-5
D gene: .
CDR3 protein: CASRIQETEAFF
CDR3 DNA: TGTGCCAGCAGAATACAGGAAACTGAAGCTTTCTTT

clone size: .
J gene: TRBJ2-3
V gene: TRBV6-2/TRBV6-3
D gene: .
CDR3 protein: CASSYSAGDTQYF
CDR3 DNA: TGTGCCAGCAGTTACTCGGCAGGGGATACGCAGTATTTT

clone size: .
J gene: TRBJ2-3
V gene: TRBV28
D gene: TRBD2
CDR3 protein: CASTTGGGGTDTQYF
CDR3 DNA: TGTGCCAGCACCACGGGGGGAGGAGGGACAGATACGCAGTATTTT

clone size: .
J gene: TRBJ1-2
V gene: TRBV28
D gene: .
CDR3 protein: CASSLSPHMNYGYSF
CDR3 DNA: TGTGCCAGCAGTTTATCCCCCCATATGAACTATGGCTACTCCTTC

clone size: .
J gene: TRBJ2-3
V gene: TRBV20-1
D gene: .
CDR3 protein: CSARPYTDTQYF
CDR3 DNA: TGCAGTGCTAGACCGTACACAGATACGCAGTATTTT

clone size: many
J gene: TRBJ1-2
V gene: TRBV12-3/TRBV12-4
D gene: TRBD1
CDR3 protein: CASSLAPGTGFYTF
CDR3 DNA: TGTGCCAGCAGTTTAGCGCCCGGGACAGGCTTCTACACCTTC

clone size: many
J gene: TRBJ2-1
V gene: TRBV7-2
D gene: .
CDR3 protein: CASGKLDIPNEQFF
CDR3 DNA: TGTGCCAGCGGTAAACTAGATATCCCCAATGAGCAGTTCTTC

clone size: few
J gene: TRBJ2-1
V gene: TRBV10-3
D gene: TRBD2
CDR3 protein: CAISGTSGGNEQFF
CDR3 DNA: TGTGCCATCAGTGGGACTAGCGGGGGCAATGAGCAGTTCTTC

clone size: .
J gene: TRBJ2-7
V gene: TRBV7-9
D gene: .
CDR3 protein: CASSPDKEDEQYF
CDR3 DNA: TGTGCCAGCAGCCCTGACAAGGAGGACGAGCAGTACTTC

clone size: few
J gene: TRBJ2-1
V gene: TRBV6-2/TRBV6-3
D gene: .
CDR3 protein: CASRGAVRQFF
CDR3 DNA: TGTGCCAGCAGAGGGGCGGTCAGGCAGTTCTTC

clone size: .
J gene: TRBJ2-1
V gene: TRBV19
D gene: TRBD2
CDR3 protein: CASTTPRASGAPLRFF
CDR3 DNA: TGTGCCAGTACCACCCCCCGCGCTAGCGGGGCTCCGTTGAGGTTCTTC

clone size: few
J gene: TRBJ2-7
V gene: TRBV9
D gene: TRBD1
CDR3 protein: CASSVGQGPYEQYF
CDR3 DNA: TGTGCCAGCAGCGTAGGACAGGGGCCCTACGAGCAGTACTTC

clone size: many
J gene: TRBJ1-1
V gene: TRBV20-1
D gene: .
CDR3 protein: CSASRGWENTEAFF
CDR3 DNA: TGCAGTGCGAGTCGAGGCTGGGAGAACACTGAAGCTTTCTTT

clone size: few
J gene: TRBJ2-6
V gene: TRBV20-1
D gene: TRBD2
CDR3 protein: CSARLGGIGANVLTF
CDR3 DNA: TGCAGTGCTAGACTGGGGGGGATTGGGGCCAACGTCCTGACTTTC

clone size: few
J gene: TRBJ1-1
V gene: TRBV4-1
D gene: .
CDR3 protein: CASSQDIQPNTEAFF
CDR3 DNA: TGCGCCAGCAGCCAAGATATACAACCCAACACTGAAGCTTTCTTT

clone size: many
J gene: TRBJ1-1
V gene: TRBV20-1
D gene: .
CDR3 protein: CSASATTGGTEAFF
CDR3 DNA: TGCAGTGCTTCGGCGACAACCGGGGGAACTGAAGCTTTCTTT

clone size: many
J gene: TRBJ1-1
V gene: TRBV2
D gene: TRBD1
CDR3 protein: CASSWTGGTEAFF
CDR3 DNA: TGTGCCAGCAGTTGGACAGGGGGGACTGAAGCTTTCTTT

clone size: .
J gene: TRBJ1-1
V gene: TRBV5-1
D gene: .
CDR3 protein: CASRENTEAFF
CDR3 DNA: TGCGCCAGCAGGGAAAACACTGAAGCTTTCTTT

clone size: many
J gene: TRBJ1-6
V gene: TRBV28
D gene: TRBD1
CDR3 protein: CASRDRGHNSPLHF
CDR3 DNA: TGTGCCAGCAGGGACAGGGGCCATAATTCACCCCTCCACTTT

clone size: few
J gene: TRBJ2-4
V gene: TRBV29-1
D gene: .
CDR3 protein: CSVDSGNIQYF
CDR3 DNA: TGCAGCGTTGACAGCGGGAACATTCAGTACTTC

clone size: many
J gene: TRBJ2-1
V gene: TRBV7-3
D gene: TRBD2
CDR3 protein: CASSETSGGMGNEQFF
CDR3 DNA: TGTGCCAGCAGCGAAACTAGCGGGGGGATGGGCAATGAGCAGTTCTTC

clone size: many
J gene: TRBJ1-2
V gene: TRBV7-2
D gene: .
CDR3 protein: CASRNRAGGYTF
CDR3 DNA: TGTGCCAGCAGAAACAGGGCAGGTGGCTACACCTTC

clone size: few
J gene: TRBJ2-7
V gene: TRBV28
D gene: .
CDR3 protein: CASSRGRPRSVEQYF
CDR3 DNA: TGTGCCAGCAGTAGAGGACGTCCCCGGTCGGTCGAGCAGTACTTC

clone size: .
J gene: TRBJ2-3
V gene: TRBV28
D gene: .
CDR3 protein: CASSLSGATTDTQYF
CDR3 DNA: TGTGCCAGCAGTTTATCAGGGGCGACGACAGATACGCAGTATTTT

clone size: few
J gene: TRBJ1-2
V gene: TRBV25-1
D gene: .
CDR3 protein: CASSEGNRVSYGYTF
CDR3 DNA: TGTGCCAGCAGTGAGGGAAACAGGGTTAGTTATGGCTACACCTTC

clone size: many
J gene: TRBJ1-3
V gene: TRBV25-1
D gene: .
CDR3 protein: CASRNPDSGNTIYF
CDR3 DNA: TGTGCCAGCAGGAACCCCGACTCTGGAAACACCATATATTTT

clone size: many
J gene: TRBJ2-1
V gene: TRBV7-2
D gene: TRBD2
CDR3 protein: CASSQTSGLYNEQFF
CDR3 DNA: TGTGCCAGCAGCCAGACTAGCGGACTCTACAATGAGCAGTTCTTC

clone size: many
J gene: TRBJ1-6
V gene: TRBV6-1
D gene: TRBD1
CDR3 protein: CASSGGVGGAGSPLHF
CDR3 DNA: TGTGCCAGCAGTGGGGGTGTAGGGGGCGCCGGGTCACCCCTCCACTTT

clone size: few
J gene: TRBJ1-1
V gene: TRBV5-1
D gene: TRBD1
CDR3 protein: CASRSSGGLNTEAFF
CDR3 DNA: TGCGCCAGCAGATCTTCAGGGGGACTGAACACTGAAGCTTTCTTT

clone size: .
J gene: TRBJ2-1
V gene: TRBV19
D gene: TRBD2
CDR3 protein: CASSRTSGSSAYNEQIF
CDR3 DNA: TGTGCCAGTAGCCGGACTAGCGGGAGTTCGGCCTACAATGAGCAGATCTTC

clone size: many
J gene: TRBJ1-5
V gene: TRBV5-4
D gene: .
CDR3 protein: CASSFGINQPQHF
CDR3 DNA: TGTGCCAGCAGCTTCGGGATCAATCAGCCCCAGCATTTT

clone size: many
J gene: TRBJ2-3
V gene: TRBV27
D gene: TRBD1
CDR3 protein: CASTLSVDRGWVGTDTQYF
CDR3 DNA: TGTGCCAGCACCCTCTCGGTTGACAGGGGGTGGGTTGGCACAGATACGCAGTATTTT

clone size: few
J gene: TRBJ2-7
V gene: TRBV20-1
D gene: .
CDR3 protein: CSAKAESSYEQYF
CDR3 DNA: TGCAGTGCTAAAGCGGAAAGCTCCTACGAGCAGTACTTC

clone size: .
J gene: TRBJ2-7
V gene: TRBV10-3
D gene: .
CDR3 protein: CAISEMGGADEQYF
CDR3 DNA: TGTGCCATCAGTGAGATGGGGGGGGCAGACGAGCAGTACTTC